The present T cell receptor (beta chain) was sequenced within a study of cytomegalovirus exposure and HLA in healthy donors. Study conclusions and caveats: Most observed TCR sequences were rare, whereas some public TCRs were detected in many donors. There was a cluster of highly shared sequence variants that was likely a sequencing artifact. TCR beta sequences reportedly predicted most subjects' HLA-A and HLA-B alleles accurately.

Points on this clone: Its antigen remains unknown.

In the PCR, 60 Vbeta and 13 Jbeta primers were used. Measured with immunoSEQ multiplex PCR; TCRdb has only the in-frame clones, and not every one. This sample has 200,000 to 250,000 clones, with just over 75% found just once. The sequence was collected from a woman aged 60 to 75 in good health and CMV-seropositive. Source material: PBMCs.

This chain's CDR3 is CASSLWSSGHQETQYF. The CDR3, as DNA: TGTGCCAGCAGCTTATGGTCTAGCGGGCATCAAGAGACCCAGTACTTC. The chain recombines TRBV7-9 with TRBJ2-5, with 8 bases identical to TRBD2. CDR3 length: 16 residues. The V and J ends lost 2 bases and 2 bases, in that order; junction bases with no gene match: 7. Germline V gene lookup returns CDR1 SEHNR and CDR2 FQNEAQ (reference sequence). The variable domain in full, completed from reference TRBV7-9 and TRBJ2-5, reads DTGVSQNPRHKITKRGQNVTFRCDPISEHNRLYWYRQTLGQGPEFLTYFQNEAQLEKSRLLSDRFSAERPKGSFSTLEIQRTEQGDSAMYLCASSLWSSGHQETQYFGPGTRLLVL.